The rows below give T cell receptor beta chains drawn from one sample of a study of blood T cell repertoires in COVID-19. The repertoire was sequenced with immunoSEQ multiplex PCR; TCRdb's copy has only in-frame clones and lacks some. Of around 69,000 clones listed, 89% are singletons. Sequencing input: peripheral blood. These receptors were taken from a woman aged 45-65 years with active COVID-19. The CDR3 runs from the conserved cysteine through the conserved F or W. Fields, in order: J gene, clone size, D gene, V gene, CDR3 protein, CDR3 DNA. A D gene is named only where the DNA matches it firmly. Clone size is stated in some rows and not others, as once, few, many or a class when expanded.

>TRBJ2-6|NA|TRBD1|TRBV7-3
CASSLGQATGLGSGANVLTF
TGTGCCAGCAGCCTCGGACAGGCTACGGGGTTAGGGTCTGGGGCCAACGTCCTGACTTTC
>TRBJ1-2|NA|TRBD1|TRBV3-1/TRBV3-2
CASSLQQGTAGYTF
TGTGCCAGCAGCCTTCAACAGGGGACCGCAGGCTACACCTTC
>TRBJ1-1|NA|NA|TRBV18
CASSPRLTSMAFF
TGTGCCAGCTCACCAAGGTTGACATCGATGGCTTTCTTT
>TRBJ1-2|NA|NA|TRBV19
CASKLGGGEGYTF
TGTGCCAGTAAACTCGGGGGAGGTGAAGGCTACACCTTC
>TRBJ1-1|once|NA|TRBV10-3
CAIRDSGVMNTEAFF
TGTGCCATCAGGGACAGTGGGGTCATGAACACTGAAGCTTTCTTT
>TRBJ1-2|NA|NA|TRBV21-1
CASSALKGGYTF
TGTGCCAGCAGCGCATTGAAGGGGGGCTACACCTTC
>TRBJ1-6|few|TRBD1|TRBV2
CASRSGQYNSPLHF
TGTGCCAGCAGGTCGGGACAGTATAATTCACCCCTCCACTTT
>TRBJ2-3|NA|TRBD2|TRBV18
CASLPGTSGRADTQYF
TGTGCCAGCTTGCCGGGGACTAGCGGGCGAGCAGATACGCAGTATTTT
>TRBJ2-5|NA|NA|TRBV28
CASSLTGGKETQYF
TGTGCCAGCAGTTTGACTGGAGGCAAAGAGACCCAGTACTTC
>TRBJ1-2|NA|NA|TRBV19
CASNNLGYGYTF
TGTGCCAGTAATAATCTAGGTTATGGCTACACCTTC
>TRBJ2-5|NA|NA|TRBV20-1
CSRGRETQYF
TGCAGCAGAGGAAGGGAGACCCAGTACTTC
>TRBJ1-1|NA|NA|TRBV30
CAWSSWTENTEAFF
TGTGCCTGGAGTTCTTGGACAGAGAACACTGAAGCTTTCTTT
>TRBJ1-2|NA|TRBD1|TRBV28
CASRNSWRQGNYGYTF
TGTGCCAGCAGGAATTCGTGGCGACAGGGGAACTATGGCTACACCTTC
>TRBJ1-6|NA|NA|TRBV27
CASSASEGGARNSPLHF
TGTGCCAGCAGTGCCTCGGAGGGCGGGGCGCGTAATTCACCCCTCCACTTT
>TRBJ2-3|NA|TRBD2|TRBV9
CASSSLDLTSADTQYF
TGTGCCAGCAGCTCACTCGATCTTACTAGCGCTGATACGCAGTATTTT
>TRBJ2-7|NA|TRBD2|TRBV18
CASSPKTSGYEQYF
TGTGCCAGCTCACCCAAGACTAGCGGCTACGAGCAGTACTTC
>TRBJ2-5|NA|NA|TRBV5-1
CASSLGQNQETQYF
TGCGCCAGCAGCTTGGGACAGAACCAAGAGACCCAGTACTTC
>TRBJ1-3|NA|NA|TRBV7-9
CASSLVGQGNTIYF
TGTGCCAGCAGCTTAGTTGGACAGGGAAACACCATATATTTT
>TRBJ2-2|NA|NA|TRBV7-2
CASSFAGPTTGELFF
TGTGCCAGCAGCTTCGCGGGACCCACCACCGGGGAGCTGTTTTTT
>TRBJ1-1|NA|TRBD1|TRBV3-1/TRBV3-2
CASSQGTGGTEAFF
TGTGCCAGCAGCCAAGGGACAGGGGGAACTGAAGCTTTCTTT
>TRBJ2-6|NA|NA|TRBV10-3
CAISEVGYGANVLTF
TGTGCCATCAGTGAGGTCGGGTATGGGGCCAACGTCCTGACTTTC
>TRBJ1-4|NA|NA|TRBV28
CASSLGSGGEKLFF
TGTGCCAGCAGTTTGGGCTCCGGGGGTGAAAAACTGTTTTTT
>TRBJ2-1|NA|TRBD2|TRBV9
CASSVGASGSVEQFF
TGTGCCAGCAGCGTAGGGGCTAGCGGGAGTGTCGAGCAGTTCTTC
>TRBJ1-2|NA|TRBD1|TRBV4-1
CASSRGGQGANYGYTF
TGCGCCAGCAGCCGAGGGGGGCAGGGGGCGAACTATGGCTACACCTTC
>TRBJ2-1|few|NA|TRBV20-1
CSASPRTLENWGSYNEQFF
TGCAGTGCTAGTCCCAGGACACTTGAGAACTGGGGCTCCTACAATGAGCAGTTCTTC
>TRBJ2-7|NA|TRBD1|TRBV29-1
CSVDRAGQGYYEQYF
TGCAGCGTTGATAGAGCCGGACAGGGGTACTACGAGCAGTACTTC
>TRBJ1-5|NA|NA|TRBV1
CTSSNTNQPQHF
TGCACCAGCAGCAACACCAATCAGCCCCAGCATTTT
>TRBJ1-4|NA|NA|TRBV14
CASSVTGFLNEKLFF
TGTGCCAGCAGCGTTACAGGATTCCTTAATGAAAAACTGTTTTTT
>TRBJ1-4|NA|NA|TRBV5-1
CASSLSLLGEKLFF
TGCGCCAGCAGCTTGTCTCTACTTGGTGAAAAACTGTTTTTT
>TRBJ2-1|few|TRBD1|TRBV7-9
CASSIGGRGPYNEQFF
TGTGCCAGCAGCATAGGTGGCAGGGGGCCTTACAATGAGCAGTTCTTC
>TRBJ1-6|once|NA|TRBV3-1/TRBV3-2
CASSRMPSSYNSPLHF
TGTGCCAGCAGCCGAATGCCGAGCTCCTATAATTCACCCCTCCACTTT
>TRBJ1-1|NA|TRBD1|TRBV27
CASSRQGGNTEAFF
TGTGCCAGCAGTCGACAGGGTGGGAACACTGAAGCTTTCTTT
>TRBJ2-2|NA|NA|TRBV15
CATSRDLGTGAAGELFF
TGTGCCACCAGCAGAGATCTCGGTACGGGTGCCGCCGGGGAGCTGTTTTTT
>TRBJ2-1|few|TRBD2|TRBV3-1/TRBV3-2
CASSGRPGLAVLNEQFF
TGTGCCAGCAGCGGACGCCCGGGACTAGCGGTCCTTAATGAGCAGTTCTTC
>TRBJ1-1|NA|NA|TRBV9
CASSAQGSTEAFF
TGTGCCAGCAGCGCGCAGGGGAGCACTGAAGCTTTCTTT
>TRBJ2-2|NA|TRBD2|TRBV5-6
CASSLELAGGFTGELFF
TGTGCCAGCAGCTTGGAACTAGCGGGAGGATTTACCGGGGAGCTGTTTTTT
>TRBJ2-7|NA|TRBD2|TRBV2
CASRGGTSGSYEQYF
TGTGCCAGCAGAGGGGGGACTAGCGGATCCTACGAGCAGTACTTC
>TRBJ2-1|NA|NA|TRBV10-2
CASSDPDYLLNEQFF
TGCGCCAGCAGTGATCCGGACTACCTCCTGAATGAGCAGTTCTTC
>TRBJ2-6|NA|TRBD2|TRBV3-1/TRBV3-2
CASSSPGLAGSGANVLTF
TGTGCCAGCAGCTCCCCGGGACTAGCGGGCTCTGGGGCCAACGTCCTGACTTTC